Listed below are T cell receptor beta chains from one sample, sequenced in a study of blood T cells in healthy people across ages. TCRdb reanalysed the 5' RACE reads using MiXCR and keeps one entry per CDR3 protein. This sample has some 760,000 distinct CDR3 sequences, with approximately 25% found just once. In addition, the sample was reused for a study of T cells of mothers and their children.

Material for sequencing was blood. These receptor sequences come from a boy younger than 18 in good health. CDR3s include the opening cysteine and the closing phenylalanine or tryptophan. Each record gives: D gene, V gene, J gene, clone size, CDR3 protein, CDR3 DNA. The D gene is left open where the match is weak. Clone size, where shown, is once, few, many, or a class for clones that have expanded.

TRBD1	TRBV5-1	TRBJ1-3	few	CASSFDQGGSGNTIYF	TGCGCCAGCAGCTTTGACCAGGGGGGCTCTGGAAACACCATATATTTT
TRBD2	TRBV20-1	TRBJ2-5	-	CSASALTSGRTTETQYF	TGCAGTGCTAGCGCCCTAACTAGCGGGAGGACCACAGAGACCCAGTACTTC
TRBD2	TRBV20-1	TRBJ2-1	few	CSAEWTSGNEQFF	TGCAGTGCTGAATGGACTAGCGGCAATGAGCAGTTCTTC
TRBD1	TRBV12-3/TRBV12-4	TRBJ1-2	few	CASRRQGEDYGYTF	TGTGCCAGCAGACGACAGGGCGAGGACTATGGCTACACCTTC
-	TRBV13	TRBJ2-5	-	CASSSSPQETQYF	TGTGCCAGCAGCTCCTCCCCACAAGAGACCCAGTACTTC
-	TRBV3-1	TRBJ1-4	few	CASSQEVLGEKLFF	TGTGCCAGCAGCCAAGAAGTATTAGGTGAAAAACTGTTTTTT
-	TRBV20-1	TRBJ1-4	once	CSARNPLWEKLFF	TGCAGTGCTAGAAATCCTCTATGGGAAAAACTGTTTTTT
TRBD2	TRBV12-3/TRBV12-4	TRBJ2-1	-	CASSFPIAGGPYNEQFF	TGTGCCAGCAGTTTTCCAATAGCGGGAGGGCCGTACAATGAGCAGTTCTTC
TRBD1	TRBV5-1	TRBJ2-2	-	CASSTGTDATGELFF	TGCGCCAGCAGCACAGGGACAGACGCCACCGGGGAGCTGTTTTTT
-	TRBV5-6	TRBJ2-7	few	CASSLAVDTAYEQYF	TGTGCCAGCAGCTTGGCGGTCGACACCGCCTACGAGCAGTACTTC
-	TRBV14	TRBJ2-5	-	CASSQDNPLLGDVNQETQYF	TGTGCCAGCAGCCAAGACAACCCCTTGCTTGGGGACGTAAACCAAGAGACCCAGTACTTC
TRBD1	TRBV2	TRBJ1-2	-	CASNTRDRERTRGYGYTF	TGTGCCAGCAATACAAGGGACAGGGAAAGGACTAGGGGATATGGCTACACCTTC
-	TRBV12-3/TRBV12-4	TRBJ2-3	-	CASTSGQAPVQSRASADTQYF	TGTGCCAGCACCTCAGGGCAAGCCCCCGTCCAGTCTCGTGCTAGCGCAGATACGCAGTATTTT
-	TRBV10-3	TRBJ2-7	few	CAISGFGLRGEDEQYF	TGTGCCATCAGTGGGTTTGGGCTGAGGGGCGAGGACGAGCAGTACTTC
-	TRBV7-9	TRBJ2-7	few	CASSLDNGVYEQYF	TGTGCCAGCAGCTTAGATAACGGAGTCTACGAGCAGTACTTC
TRBD1	TRBV5-5	TRBJ1-1	-	CASSVTGGAGAEAFF	TGTGCCAGCAGCGTGACAGGGGGCGCAGGGGCTGAAGCTTTCTTT
TRBD2	TRBV15	TRBJ2-7	-	CATSTTSGGRYEQYF	TGTGCCACCAGCACAACTAGCGGAGGGCGGTACGAGCAGTACTTC
-	TRBV7-8	TRBJ1-5	few	CASSPISNQPQHF	TGTGCCAGCAGCCCAATTAGCAATCAGCCCCAGCATTTT
TRBD1	TRBV6-2/TRBV6-3	TRBJ2-1	-	CATTGAEQFF	TGTGCCACGACAGGGGCTGAGCAGTTCTTC
-	TRBV10-3	TRBJ2-7	few	CAISDGAGDTYEQYF	TGTGCCATCAGTGACGGGGCAGGCGACACCTACGAGCAGTACTTC
TRBD2	TRBV20-1	TRBJ2-3	-	CSARLSGGFTDTQYF	TGCAGTGCTAGACTTAGCGGGGGCTTCACAGATACGCAGTATTTT
-	TRBV11-3	TRBJ2-7	-	CASSLRVDAGEQYF	TGTGCCAGCAGCCTGCGAGTGGATGCCGGCGAGCAGTACTTC
-	TRBV27	TRBJ1-1	-	CASSSLTAEAFF	TGTGCCAGCAGCTCCTTGACAGCAGAAGCTTTCTTT
-	TRBV5-5	TRBJ2-2	few	CASSSLPSQGAATGELFF	TGTGCCAGCAGCTCACTCCCTTCCCAAGGGGCCGCGACCGGGGAGCTGTTTTTT
-	TRBV6-5	TRBJ2-5	-	CASSGGPLGETQYF	TGTGCCAGCAGTGGGGGACCCCTGGGGGAGACCCAGTACTTC